This record covers a single T cell receptor (beta chain). Its antigen is currently unknown. This entry belongs to a study of shared clonotypes between healthy human individuals. Study results and caveats: Sampling involved blood alone; tissue repertoires likely differ.

In germline, CDR1 is SGHRS, CDR2 YFSETQ. The V and J ends lost 2 bases and 3 bases, in that order; junction bases with no gene match: 7. The CDR3 loop spans 15 amino acids. Researchers divided each subset's genomic DNA evenly across several immunoSEQ plates. In the source study's methods: Filtering differed, since immunoSEQ gave only junction sequences and no quality scores. Clones were read by immunoSEQ multiplex PCR, and TCRdb kept only the in-frame ones, dropping some. The D gene and trimming were derived from the DNA, and the V and J assignments and clone size from that table. The sample contains roughly 2,500,000 clones, roughly 93% of which appear only once.

The chain recombines TRBV5-1 with TRBJ1-1; 7 bases match TRBD1. This sequence originates from a man aged 18 to 29 in good health. Some clones in this sample may be carry-over from other donors' samples. Sequencing used naive CD4+ T cells from PBMCs. The sample's subset: CD45RA+ positively selected. The CDR3 protein is CASSFPDRADTEAFF. The CDR3 DNA follows: TGCGCCAGCAGCTTCCCCGACAGGGCCGACACTGAAGCTTTCTTT.